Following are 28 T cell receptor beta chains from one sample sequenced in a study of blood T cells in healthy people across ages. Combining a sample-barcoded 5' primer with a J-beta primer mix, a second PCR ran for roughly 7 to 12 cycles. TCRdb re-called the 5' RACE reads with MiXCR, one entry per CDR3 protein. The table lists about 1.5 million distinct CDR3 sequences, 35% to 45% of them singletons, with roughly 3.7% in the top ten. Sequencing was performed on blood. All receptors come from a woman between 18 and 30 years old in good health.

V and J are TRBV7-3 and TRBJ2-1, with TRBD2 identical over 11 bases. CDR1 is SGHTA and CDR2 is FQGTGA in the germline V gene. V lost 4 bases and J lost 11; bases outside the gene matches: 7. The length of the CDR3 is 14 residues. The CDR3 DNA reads TGTGCCAGCAGCTCGGATAGCGGGAGGGCTAAGCAGTTCTTC. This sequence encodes CASSSDSGRAKQFF.

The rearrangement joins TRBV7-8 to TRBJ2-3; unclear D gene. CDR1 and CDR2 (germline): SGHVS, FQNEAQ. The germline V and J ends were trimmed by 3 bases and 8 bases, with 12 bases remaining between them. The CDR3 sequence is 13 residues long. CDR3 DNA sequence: TGTGCCAGCAGCTTTCCCTCGGATGGTACGCAGTATTTT. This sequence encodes CASSFPSDGTQYF.

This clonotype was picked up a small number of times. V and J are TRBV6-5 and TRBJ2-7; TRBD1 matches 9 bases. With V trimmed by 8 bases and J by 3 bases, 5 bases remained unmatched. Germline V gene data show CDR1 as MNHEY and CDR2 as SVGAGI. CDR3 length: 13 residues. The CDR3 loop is CASANRGLYEQYF. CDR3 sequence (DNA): TGTGCCAGCGCGAACAGGGGGCTCTACGAGCAGTACTTC.

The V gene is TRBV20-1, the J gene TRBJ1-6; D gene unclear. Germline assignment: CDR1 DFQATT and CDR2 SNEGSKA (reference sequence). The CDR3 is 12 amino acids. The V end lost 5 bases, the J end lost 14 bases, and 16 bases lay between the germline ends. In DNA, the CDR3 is TGCAGTGCTTCCCAGACCCTCAAAACCCTCCACTTT. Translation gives CSASQTLKTLHF.

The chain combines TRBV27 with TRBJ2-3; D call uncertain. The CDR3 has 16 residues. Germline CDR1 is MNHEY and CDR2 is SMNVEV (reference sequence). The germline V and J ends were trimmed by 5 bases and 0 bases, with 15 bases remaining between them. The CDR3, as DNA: TGTGCCAGCAGTCCTCGTCGAGGAGTGAGCACAGATACGCAGTATTTT. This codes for CASSPRRGVSTDTQYF.

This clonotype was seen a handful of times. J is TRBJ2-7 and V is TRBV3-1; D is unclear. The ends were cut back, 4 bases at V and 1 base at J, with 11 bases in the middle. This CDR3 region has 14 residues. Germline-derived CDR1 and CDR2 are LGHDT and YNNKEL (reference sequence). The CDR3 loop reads CASSPMGVSYEQYF. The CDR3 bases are TGTGCCAGCAGCCCAATGGGTGTATCCTACGAGCAGTACTTC.

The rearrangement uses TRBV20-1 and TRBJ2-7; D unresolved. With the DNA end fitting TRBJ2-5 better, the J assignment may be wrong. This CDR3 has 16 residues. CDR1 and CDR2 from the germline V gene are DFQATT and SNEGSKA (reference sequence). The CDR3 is CSAREPLSSKAQTQYF. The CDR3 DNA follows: TGCAGTGCTAGAGAGCCCCTGAGTAGCAAGGCACAGACCCAGTACTTC.

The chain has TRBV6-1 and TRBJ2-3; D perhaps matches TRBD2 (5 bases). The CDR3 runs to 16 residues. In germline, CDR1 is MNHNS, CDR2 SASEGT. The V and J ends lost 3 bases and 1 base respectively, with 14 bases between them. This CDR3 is CASSDETTGRTDTQYF. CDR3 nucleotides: TGTGCCAGCAGTGATGAGACTACTGGACGCACAGATACGCAGTATTTT.

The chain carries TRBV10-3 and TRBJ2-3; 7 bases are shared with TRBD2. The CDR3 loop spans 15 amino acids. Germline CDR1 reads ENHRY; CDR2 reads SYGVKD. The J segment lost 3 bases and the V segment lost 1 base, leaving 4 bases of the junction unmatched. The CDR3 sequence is CAISEFGRSTDTQYF. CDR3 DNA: TGTGCCATCAGTGAGTTCGGGAGGTCGACAGATACGCAGTATTTT.

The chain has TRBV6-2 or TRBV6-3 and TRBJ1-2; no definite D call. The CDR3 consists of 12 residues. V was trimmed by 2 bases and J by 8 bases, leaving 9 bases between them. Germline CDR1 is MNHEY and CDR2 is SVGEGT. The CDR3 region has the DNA TGTGCCAGCAGTTACGGTCGGGCGGGCTACACCTTC. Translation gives CASSYGRAGYTF.

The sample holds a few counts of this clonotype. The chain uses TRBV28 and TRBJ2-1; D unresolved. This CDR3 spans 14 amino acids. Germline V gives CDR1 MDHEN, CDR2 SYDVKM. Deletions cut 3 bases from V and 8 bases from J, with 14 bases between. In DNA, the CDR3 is TGTGCCAGCAGTTTTTTACCGGGCCCCCATGAGCAGTTCTTC. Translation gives CASSFLPGPHEQFF. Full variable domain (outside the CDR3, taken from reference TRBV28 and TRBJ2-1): DVKVTQSSRYLVKRTGEKVFLECVQDMDHENMFWYRQDPGLGLRLIYFSYDVKMKEKGDIPEGYSVSREKKERFSLILESASTNQTSMYLCASSFLPGPHEQFFGPGTRLTVL.

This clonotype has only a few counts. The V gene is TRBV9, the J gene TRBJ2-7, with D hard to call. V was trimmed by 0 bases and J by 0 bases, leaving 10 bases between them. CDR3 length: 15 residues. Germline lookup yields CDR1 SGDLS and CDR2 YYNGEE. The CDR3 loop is CASSVEAVSSYEQYF. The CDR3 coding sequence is TGTGCCAGCAGCGTAGAGGCAGTGAGCTCCTACGAGCAGTACTTC.

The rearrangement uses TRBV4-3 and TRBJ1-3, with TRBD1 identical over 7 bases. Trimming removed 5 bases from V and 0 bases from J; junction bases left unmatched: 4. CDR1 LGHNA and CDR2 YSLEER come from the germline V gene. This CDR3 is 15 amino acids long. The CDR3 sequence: CASSRQGTSGNTIYF. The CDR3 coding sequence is TGCGCCAGCAGCAGACAGGGAACCTCTGGAAACACCATATATTTT.

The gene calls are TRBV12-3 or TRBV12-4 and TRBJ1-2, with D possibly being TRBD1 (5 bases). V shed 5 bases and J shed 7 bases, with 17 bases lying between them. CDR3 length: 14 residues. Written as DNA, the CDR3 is TGTGCCAGCAGTGCAGGGACCGCGTCGCGTGGCTACACCTTC. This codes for CASSAGTASRGYTF.

The CDR3 DNA is TGCAGCGTTTCCGGACAGTTGGGCACTGAAGCTTTCTTT. This codes for CSVSGQLGTEAFF. This chain joins TRBV29-1 and TRBJ1-1; weak D call: TRBD1 (6 bases). From germline, CDR1 is SQVTM and CDR2 ANQGSEA. The V end lost 5 bases, the J end lost 4 bases, and 14 bases lay between the germline ends. The CDR3 has 13 amino acids.

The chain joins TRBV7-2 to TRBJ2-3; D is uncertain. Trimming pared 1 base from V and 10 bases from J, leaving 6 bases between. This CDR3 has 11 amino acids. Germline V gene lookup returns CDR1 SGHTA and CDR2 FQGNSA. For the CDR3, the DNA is TGTGCCAGCAGCTTAGTAAATGCGCAGTATTTT. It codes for CASSLVNAQYF.

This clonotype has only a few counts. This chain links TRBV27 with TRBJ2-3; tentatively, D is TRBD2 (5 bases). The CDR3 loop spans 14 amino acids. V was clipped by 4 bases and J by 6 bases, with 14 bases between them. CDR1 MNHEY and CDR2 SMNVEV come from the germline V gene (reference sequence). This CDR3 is CASSYVGVSDTQYF. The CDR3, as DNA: TGTGCCAGCAGTTATGTGGGAGTATCGGATACGCAGTATTTT.

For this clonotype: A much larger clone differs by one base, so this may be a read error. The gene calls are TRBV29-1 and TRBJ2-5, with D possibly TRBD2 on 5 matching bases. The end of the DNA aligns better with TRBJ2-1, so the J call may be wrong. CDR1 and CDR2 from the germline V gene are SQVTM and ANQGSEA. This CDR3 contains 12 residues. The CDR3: CSVDGSQETQFF. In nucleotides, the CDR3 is TGCAGCGTTGATGGGAGCCAAGAGACCCAGTTCTTC.

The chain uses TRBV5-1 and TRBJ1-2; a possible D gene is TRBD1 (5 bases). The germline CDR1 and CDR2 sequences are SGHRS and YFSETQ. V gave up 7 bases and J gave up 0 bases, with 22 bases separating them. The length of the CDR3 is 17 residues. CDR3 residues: CASRRGTGELANYGYTF. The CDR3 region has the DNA TGCGCCAGCCGAAGAGGGACCGGGGAGTTAGCTAACTATGGCTACACCTTC.

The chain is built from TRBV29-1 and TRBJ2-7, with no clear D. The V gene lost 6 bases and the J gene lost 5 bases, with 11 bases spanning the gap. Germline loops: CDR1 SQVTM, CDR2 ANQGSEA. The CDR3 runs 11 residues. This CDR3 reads CSVDVLDEQYF. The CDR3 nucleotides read TGCAGCGTCGACGTTCTAGACGAGCAGTACTTC.

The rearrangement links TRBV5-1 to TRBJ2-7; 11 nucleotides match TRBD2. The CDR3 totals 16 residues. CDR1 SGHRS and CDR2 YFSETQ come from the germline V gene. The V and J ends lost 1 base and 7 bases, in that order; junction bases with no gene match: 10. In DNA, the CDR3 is TGCGCCAGCAGCTTGACATTAGCGGGGGGGCCAAATGAGCAGTACTTC. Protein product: CASSLTLAGGPNEQYF.

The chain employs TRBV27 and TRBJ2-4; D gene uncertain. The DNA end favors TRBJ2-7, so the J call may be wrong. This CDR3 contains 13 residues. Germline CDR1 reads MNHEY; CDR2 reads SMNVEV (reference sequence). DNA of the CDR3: TGTGCCAGCAGTTCGCCCCCCTACTACGAGCAGTACTTC. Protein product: CASSSPPYYEQYF.

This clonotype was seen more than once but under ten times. The CDR3 protein is CASSQIGGGSWNTEAFF. The CDR3 DNA follows: TGCGCCAGCAGCCAAATCGGTGGGGGCTCTTGGAACACTGAAGCTTTCTTT. The J gene is TRBJ1-1, the V gene TRBV4-1, with a weak D call TRBD1 (6 bases). Trimming took off 2 bases at V and 1 base at J, with 17 bases between the two ends. From germline, CDR1 is MGHRA and CDR2 YSYEKL. This CDR3 has 17 amino acids.

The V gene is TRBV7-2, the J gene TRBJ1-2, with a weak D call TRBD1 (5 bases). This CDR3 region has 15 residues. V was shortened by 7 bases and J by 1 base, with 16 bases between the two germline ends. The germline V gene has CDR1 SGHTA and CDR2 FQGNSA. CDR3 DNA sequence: TGTGCCAGCACACCCGACAGACTTCATAACTATGGCTACACCTTC. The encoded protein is CASTPDRLHNYGYTF.

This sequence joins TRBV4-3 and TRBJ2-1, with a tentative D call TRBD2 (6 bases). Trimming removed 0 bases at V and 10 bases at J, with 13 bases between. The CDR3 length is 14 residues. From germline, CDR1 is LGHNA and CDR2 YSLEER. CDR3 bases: TGCGCCAGCAGCCAAGAGTTAGCGGTTCAAGAGCAGTTCTTC. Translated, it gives CASSQELAVQEQFF.

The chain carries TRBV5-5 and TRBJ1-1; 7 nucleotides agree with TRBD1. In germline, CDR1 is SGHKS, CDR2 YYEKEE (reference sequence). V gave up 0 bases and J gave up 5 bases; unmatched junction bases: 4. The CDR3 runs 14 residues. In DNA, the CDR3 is TGTGCCAGCAGCTTGGTGACAGGGAGAACTGAAGCTTTCTTT. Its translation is CASSLVTGRTEAFF.

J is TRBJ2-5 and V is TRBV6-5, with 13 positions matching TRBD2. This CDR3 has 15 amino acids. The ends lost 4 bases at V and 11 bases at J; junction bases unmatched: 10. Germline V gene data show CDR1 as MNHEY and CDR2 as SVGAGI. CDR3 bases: TGTGCCAGCAGTTCCTGGACTAGCGGGGGAAATGAGCAGTACTTC. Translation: CASSSWTSGGNEQYF.

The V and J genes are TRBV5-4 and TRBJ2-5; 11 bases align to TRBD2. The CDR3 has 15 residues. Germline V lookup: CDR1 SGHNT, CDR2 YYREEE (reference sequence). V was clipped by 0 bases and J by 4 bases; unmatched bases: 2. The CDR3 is CASSLALAGGETQYF. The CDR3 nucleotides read TGTGCCAGCAGCTTGGCGCTAGCGGGGGGAGAGACCCAGTACTTC.